A selection of T cell receptor beta chains follows, all from one sample in a study of blood T cell repertoires in COVID-19. The assay was immunoSEQ multiplex PCR, and TCRdb's table has in-frame clones only and misses some. Of approximately 75,000 clones in the sample, roughly 80% are singletons; the top ten hold more than 9.5%. Sequenced material: peripheral blood. These receptors were collected from a woman of 80 years or more with acute or convalescent COVID-19. Each CDR3 is given with its conserved first and last residue. D genes are given only for firm matches.

cdr3_aa: CASSPRGASSYEQYF; v_call: TRBV6-5; cdr3_length: 15; j_call: TRBJ2-7; d_call: .
cdr3_aa: CAWSVAGYEAPLHF; v_call: TRBV30; cdr3_length: 14; j_call: TRBJ1-6; d_call: .
cdr3_aa: CASSMWGGRTEAFF; v_call: TRBV19; cdr3_length: 14; j_call: TRBJ1-1; d_call: .
cdr3_aa: CASSVATGGYYEQYF; v_call: TRBV19; cdr3_length: 15; j_call: TRBJ2-7; d_call: TRBD1
cdr3_aa: CASSLGGRDQPQHF; v_call: TRBV5-4; cdr3_length: 14; j_call: TRBJ1-5; d_call: .
cdr3_aa: CASSQGLAGGRETQYF; v_call: TRBV3-1/TRBV3-2; cdr3_length: 16; j_call: TRBJ2-5; d_call: TRBD2
cdr3_aa: CAISESFGQMNQPQHF; v_call: TRBV10-3; cdr3_length: 16; j_call: TRBJ1-5; d_call: .
cdr3_aa: CASSQTTANSPLHF; v_call: TRBV14; cdr3_length: 14; j_call: TRBJ1-6; d_call: .
cdr3_aa: CATSSGQTNTGELFF; v_call: TRBV24-1; cdr3_length: 15; j_call: TRBJ2-2; d_call: TRBD1
cdr3_aa: CASSLGVAGGLDEQYF; v_call: TRBV3-1/TRBV3-2; cdr3_length: 16; j_call: TRBJ2-7; d_call: TRBD2
cdr3_aa: CASKRGGDTEAFF; v_call: TRBV6-5; cdr3_length: 13; j_call: TRBJ1-1; d_call: .
cdr3_aa: CASSTHPMEDSPLHF; v_call: TRBV5-1; cdr3_length: 15; j_call: TRBJ1-6; d_call: .
cdr3_aa: CASRGTGAYEQYF; v_call: TRBV19; cdr3_length: 13; j_call: TRBJ2-7; d_call: TRBD1
cdr3_aa: CASSLGSGTNYGYTF; v_call: TRBV5-6; cdr3_length: 15; j_call: TRBJ1-2; d_call: .
cdr3_aa: CASSPGAVGEAFF; v_call: TRBV6-5; cdr3_length: 13; j_call: TRBJ1-1; d_call: .
cdr3_aa: CASSPDSLPSYEQYF; v_call: TRBV19; cdr3_length: 15; j_call: TRBJ2-7; d_call: .
cdr3_aa: CACRQTGNTIYF; v_call: TRBV6-5; cdr3_length: 12; j_call: TRBJ1-3; d_call: .
cdr3_aa: CASSEARGTEAFF; v_call: TRBV6-1; cdr3_length: 13; j_call: TRBJ1-1; d_call: .
cdr3_aa: CASSSETDRVGTEAFF; v_call: TRBV5-1; cdr3_length: 16; j_call: TRBJ1-1; d_call: TRBD1
cdr3_aa: CASSQGTSGGDTQYF; v_call: TRBV3-1/TRBV3-2; cdr3_length: 15; j_call: TRBJ2-3; d_call: TRBD2
cdr3_aa: CASSDNSRGQVKSAFF; v_call: TRBV6-1; cdr3_length: 16; j_call: TRBJ1-1; d_call: TRBD1
cdr3_aa: CASSSGTGLSQPQHF; v_call: TRBV6-5; cdr3_length: 15; j_call: TRBJ1-5; d_call: TRBD1
cdr3_aa: CASRLDSRVTGNTIYF; v_call: TRBV12-2; cdr3_length: 16; j_call: TRBJ1-3; d_call: .
cdr3_aa: CASSPSNNTIYF; v_call: TRBV18; cdr3_length: 12; j_call: TRBJ1-3; d_call: .
cdr3_aa: CASTSPHWGHNTEAFF; v_call: TRBV23-1; cdr3_length: 16; j_call: TRBJ1-1; d_call: .
cdr3_aa: CASSPTGDGYTF; v_call: TRBV18; cdr3_length: 12; j_call: TRBJ1-2; d_call: .
cdr3_aa: CASRNYQGAEAFF; v_call: TRBV19; cdr3_length: 13; j_call: TRBJ1-1; d_call: TRBD1
cdr3_aa: CASSFGQGYDYGYTF; v_call: TRBV6-2/TRBV6-3; cdr3_length: 15; j_call: TRBJ1-2; d_call: TRBD1
cdr3_aa: CAWSGAGQDQPQHF; v_call: TRBV30; cdr3_length: 14; j_call: TRBJ1-5; d_call: .
cdr3_aa: CASSFPGVDYGYTF; v_call: TRBV5-1; cdr3_length: 14; j_call: TRBJ1-2; d_call: .
cdr3_aa: CASSQGQVGSMKQFF; v_call: TRBV3-1/TRBV3-2; cdr3_length: 15; j_call: TRBJ2-1; d_call: .
cdr3_aa: CASSPSTGYMETQYF; v_call: TRBV18; cdr3_length: 15; j_call: TRBJ2-5; d_call: TRBD1
cdr3_aa: CASRQGNTGELFF; v_call: TRBV19; cdr3_length: 13; j_call: TRBJ2-2; d_call: .
cdr3_aa: CASVQELDNSPLHF; v_call: TRBV19; cdr3_length: 14; j_call: TRBJ1-6; d_call: .
cdr3_aa: CASSLSPSGVRKDTQYF; v_call: TRBV5-6; cdr3_length: 17; j_call: TRBJ2-3; d_call: TRBD2